Listed below are T cell receptor beta chains from one sample, sequenced in a study of long-term antiretroviral therapy in people with HIV. Generated by immunoSEQ multiplex PCR, the TCRdb table keeps only in-frame clones and is missing some. The sample includes approximately 21,000 clones, around 84% of them seen just once. The sample was unsorted PBMCs, taken about 6.1 years after starting antiretroviral therapy. The source is a man aged 30 to 39 with HIV. The CDR3 runs from the conserved cysteine through the conserved F or W. Only some rows state a clone size, as once, few, many or a class for expanded clones.

>few|TRBV18
CASSPESNQPQHF
>once|TRBV28
CASSLYSADTQYF
>-|TRBV27
CASSLSGGNTEAFF
>-|TRBV7-2
CASNRDNTGELFF
>-|TRBV1
CTSSPPHSEEEETQYF
>-|TRBV7-3
CASSFRQGASDTEAFF
>once|TRBV7-2
CASSSPPGRINEKLFF
>-|TRBV4-3
CASSQERAFNYGYTF
>-|TRBV5-6
CASTRDTLAKNIQYF
>-|TRBV29-1
CSVEGWARNSYEQYF
>-|TRBV7-9
CASSTEPYEQYF
>-|TRBV5-4
CASSASTGTNEKLFF
>-|TRBV11-2
CASSKGRERTQYF
>-|TRBV4-3
CASSQAQPVLFNEQFF
>-|TRBV5-4
CASSVPGPGGYTF
>once|TRBV10-3
CAISGGQSSYNEQFF
>-|TRBV6-5
CASSYFGRSLEQFF
>-|TRBV2
CASSDISGFPEEKLFF
>-|TRBV4-1
CASSQTSGGVDEQFF
>-|TRBV7-2
CASSFRLAEALYNEQFF
>-|TRBV30
CAWAWTAQETQYF
>-|TRBV5-4
CASSWTRTTGELFF
>few|TRBV28
CASSSPGTGNYGYTF
>-|TRBV28
CASSSQGFENEKLFF
>-|TRBV5-1
CASSLQGTNEKLFF
>few|TRBV18
CASSPNPNQPQHF
>few|TRBV7-3
CASSLSPLNTEAFF
>-|TRBV9
CASSVSFSRPPSREETQYF
>-|TRBV7-8
CASSLDTNYGYTF
>medium-sized|TRBV4-2
CASSQDRGGPDTQYF
>-|TRBV13
CASSPRTGITDTQYF
>-|TRBV19
CARGGLVYEQYF
>-|TRBV5-1
CASSSRVAGFNEQYF
>-|TRBV7-2
CASMPTGGVNTGELFF
>-|TRBV7-3
CASSKDFTNTEAFF
>-|TRBV4-3
CASSQGGRDTQYF
>-|TRBV25-1
CASSEWQTNSPLHF
>-|TRBV6-1
CASSEEGRNNEKLFF
>-|TRBV5-6
CASSLPLAGAKFTDTQYF
>few|TRBV5-4
CASSPGQSSPNTEAFF
>-|TRBV7-2
CASSLEGGYGYTF
>-|TRBV27
CASSFGAFGELFF
>few|TRBV6-5
CASSQGNQQYF
>-|TRBV4-1
CASSQDVGQVNTGELFF
>-|TRBV7-3
CASSLRGKNTEAFF
>-|TRBV6-1
CASSEFGSGANVLTF
>-|TRBV28
CASTPPGQGTDTQYF
>-|TRBV21-1
CASSYKGMGGRVGYEQYF
>-|TRBV28
CASRSSGGTWSTDTQYF
>few|TRBV2
CASSEWAAGELFF
>-|TRBV7-2
CASSSYGSYNEQFF
>-|TRBV4-3
CASSQDVSGGAYNEQFF
>-|TRBV5-1
CASSLNTATNTEAFF
>-|TRBV11-3
CASSTRTSGKNEQFF
>-|TRBV28
CASSFPSRRYSNQPQHF